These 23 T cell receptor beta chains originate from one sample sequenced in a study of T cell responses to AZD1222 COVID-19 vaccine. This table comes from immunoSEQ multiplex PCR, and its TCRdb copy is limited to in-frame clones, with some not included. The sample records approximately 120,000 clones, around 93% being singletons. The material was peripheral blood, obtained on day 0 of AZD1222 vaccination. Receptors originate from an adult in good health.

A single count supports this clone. The CDR3 DNA sequence: TGCGCCAGCAGCTACACTCCGGGACAGGGCAGCGAGCAGTACTTC. Amino acids: CASSYTPGQGSEQYF. The chain carries TRBV5-1 and TRBJ2-7; 9 bases are shared with TRBD1. Germline CDR1 reads SGHRS; CDR2 reads YFSETQ. V trimming: 3 bases; J trimming: 6 bases; junction bases outside the gene matches: 10. The CDR3 is made up of 15 amino acids. The whole variable domain, filled in from reference TRBV5-1 and TRBJ2-7, reads KAGVTQTPRYLIKTRGQQVTLSCSPISGHRSVSWYQQTPGQGLQFLFEYFSETQRNKGNFPGRFSGRQFSNSRSEMNVSTLELGDSALYLCASSYTPGQGSEQYFGPGTRLTVT.

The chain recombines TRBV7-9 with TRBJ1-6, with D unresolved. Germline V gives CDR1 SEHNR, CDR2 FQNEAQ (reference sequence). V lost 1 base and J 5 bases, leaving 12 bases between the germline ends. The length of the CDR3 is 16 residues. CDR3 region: CASSLVFGPNNSPLHF. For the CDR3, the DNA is TGTGCCAGCAGCTTAGTATTTGGGCCGAATAATTCACCCCTCCACTTT.

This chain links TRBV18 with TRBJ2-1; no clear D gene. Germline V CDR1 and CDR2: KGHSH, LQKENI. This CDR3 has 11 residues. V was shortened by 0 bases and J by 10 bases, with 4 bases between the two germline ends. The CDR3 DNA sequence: TGTGCCAGCTCACCACCCGGGGAGCAGTTCTTC. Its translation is CASSPPGEQFF.

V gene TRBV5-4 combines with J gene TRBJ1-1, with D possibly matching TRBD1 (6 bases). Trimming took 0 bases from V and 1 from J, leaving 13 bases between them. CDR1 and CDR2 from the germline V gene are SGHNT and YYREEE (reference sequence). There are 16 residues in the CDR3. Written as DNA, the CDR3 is TGTGCCAGCAGCTTGGAGCCGGCAGGGGCGAACACTGAAGCTTTCTTT. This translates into CASSLEPAGANTEAFF.

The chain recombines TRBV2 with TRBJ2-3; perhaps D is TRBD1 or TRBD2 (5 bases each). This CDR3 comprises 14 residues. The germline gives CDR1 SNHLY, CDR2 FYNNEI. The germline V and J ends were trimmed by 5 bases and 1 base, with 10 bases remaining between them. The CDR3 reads CASSRDQRTDTQYF. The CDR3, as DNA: TGTGCCAGCAGTCGGGACCAGCGCACAGATACGCAGTATTTT.

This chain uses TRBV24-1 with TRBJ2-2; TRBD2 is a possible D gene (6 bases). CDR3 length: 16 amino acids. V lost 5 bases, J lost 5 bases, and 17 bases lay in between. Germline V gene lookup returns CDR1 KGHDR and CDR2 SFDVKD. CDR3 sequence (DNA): TGTGCCACCAGTGGGGTTCCGAGGGAGGAAACCGGGGAGCTGTTTTTT. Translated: CATSGVPREETGELFF.

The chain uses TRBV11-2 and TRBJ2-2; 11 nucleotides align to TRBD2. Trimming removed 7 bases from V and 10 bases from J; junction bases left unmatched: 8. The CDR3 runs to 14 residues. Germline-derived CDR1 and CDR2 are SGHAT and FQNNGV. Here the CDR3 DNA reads TGTGCCAGCAACCCACTAGCGGGAGTGAAGGAGCTGTTTTTT. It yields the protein CASNPLAGVKELFF. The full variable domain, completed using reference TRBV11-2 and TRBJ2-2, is EAGVAQSPRYKIIEKRQSVAFWCNPISGHATLYWYQQILGQGPKLLIQFQNNGVVDDSQLPKDRFSAERLKGVDSTLKIQPAKLEDSAVYLCASNPLAGVKELFFGEGSRLTVL.

CDR3 DNA: TGTGCCAGCAGCTTGGCCTGGGGCGAGGATGGCTACACCTTC. As protein: CASSLAWGEDGYTF. V gene TRBV5-5 combines with J gene TRBJ1-2; weak D call: TRBD1 (5 bases). The V and J ends lost 0 bases and 6 bases respectively, with 12 bases between them. Germline lookup yields CDR1 SGHKS and CDR2 YYEKEE (reference sequence). The CDR3 runs to 14 residues.

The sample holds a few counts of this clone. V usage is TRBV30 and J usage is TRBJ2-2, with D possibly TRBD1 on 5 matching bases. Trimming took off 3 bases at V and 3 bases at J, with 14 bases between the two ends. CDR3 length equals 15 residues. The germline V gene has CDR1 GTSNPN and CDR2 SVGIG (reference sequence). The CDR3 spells CAWSPRRQYTGELFF. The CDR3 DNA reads TGTGCCTGGAGCCCCAGGAGACAGTACACCGGGGAGCTGTTTTTT. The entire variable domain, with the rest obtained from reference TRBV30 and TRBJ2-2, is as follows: SQTIHQWPATLVQPVGSPLSLECTVEGTSNPNLYWYRQAAGRGLQLLFYSVGIGQISSEVPQNLSASRPQDRQFILSSKKLLLSDSGFYLCAWSPRRQYTGELFFGEGSRLTVL.

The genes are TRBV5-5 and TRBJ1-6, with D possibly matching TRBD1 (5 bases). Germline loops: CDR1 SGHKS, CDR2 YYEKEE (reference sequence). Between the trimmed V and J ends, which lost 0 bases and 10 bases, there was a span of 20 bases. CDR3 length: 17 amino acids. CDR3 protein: CASSLEIQGRGLSPLHF. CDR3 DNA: TGTGCCAGCAGCTTGGAAATCCAGGGAAGGGGATTGTCACCCCTCCACTTT.

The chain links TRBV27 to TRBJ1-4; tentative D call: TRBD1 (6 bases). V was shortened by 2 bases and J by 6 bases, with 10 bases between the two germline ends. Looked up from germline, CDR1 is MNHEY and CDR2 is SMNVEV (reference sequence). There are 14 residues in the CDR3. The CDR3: CASSLLGGDEKLFF. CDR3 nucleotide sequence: TGTGCCAGCAGTTTACTCGGGGGCGATGAAAAACTGTTTTTT.

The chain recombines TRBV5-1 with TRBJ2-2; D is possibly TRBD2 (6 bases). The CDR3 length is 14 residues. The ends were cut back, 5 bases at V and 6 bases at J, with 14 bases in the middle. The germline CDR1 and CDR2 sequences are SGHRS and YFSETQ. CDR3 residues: CASSSDREAGELFF. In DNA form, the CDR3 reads TGCGCCAGCAGTAGCGATAGGGAGGCCGGGGAGCTGTTTTTT.

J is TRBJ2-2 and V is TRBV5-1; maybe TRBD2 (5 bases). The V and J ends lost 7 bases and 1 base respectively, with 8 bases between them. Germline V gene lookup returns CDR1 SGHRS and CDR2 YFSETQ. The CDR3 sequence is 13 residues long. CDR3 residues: CASGRENTGELFF. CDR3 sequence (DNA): TGCGCCAGCGGACGGGAGAACACCGGGGAGCTGTTTTTT.

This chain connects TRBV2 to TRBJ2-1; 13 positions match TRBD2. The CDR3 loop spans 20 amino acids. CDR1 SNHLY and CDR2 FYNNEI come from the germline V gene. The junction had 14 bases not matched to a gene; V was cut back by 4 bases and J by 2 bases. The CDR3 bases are TGTGCCAGCAGTGGACTAGGACTAGCGGGAGCTAACGGGGCCTACAATGAGCAGTTCTTC. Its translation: CASSGLGLAGANGAYNEQFF.

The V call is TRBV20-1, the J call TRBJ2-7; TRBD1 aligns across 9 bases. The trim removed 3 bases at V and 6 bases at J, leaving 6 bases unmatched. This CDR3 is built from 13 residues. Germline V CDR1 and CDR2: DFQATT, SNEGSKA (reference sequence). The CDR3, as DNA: TGCAGTGCTAGTAAGGACAGGGGTGCCGAGCAGTACTTC. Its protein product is CSASKDRGAEQYF.

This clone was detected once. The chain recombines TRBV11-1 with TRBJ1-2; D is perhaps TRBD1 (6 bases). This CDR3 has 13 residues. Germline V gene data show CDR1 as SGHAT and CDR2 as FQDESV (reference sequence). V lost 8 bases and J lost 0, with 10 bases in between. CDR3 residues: CASSNRANYGYTF. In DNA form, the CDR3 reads TGTGCCAGCTCGAACAGGGCTAACTATGGCTACACCTTC.

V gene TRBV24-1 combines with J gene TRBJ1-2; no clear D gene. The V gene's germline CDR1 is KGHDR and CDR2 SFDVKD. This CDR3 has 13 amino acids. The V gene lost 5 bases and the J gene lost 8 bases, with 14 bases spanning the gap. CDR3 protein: CATSVWAGGGYTF. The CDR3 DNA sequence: TGTGCCACCAGTGTCTGGGCAGGTGGGGGCTACACCTTC.

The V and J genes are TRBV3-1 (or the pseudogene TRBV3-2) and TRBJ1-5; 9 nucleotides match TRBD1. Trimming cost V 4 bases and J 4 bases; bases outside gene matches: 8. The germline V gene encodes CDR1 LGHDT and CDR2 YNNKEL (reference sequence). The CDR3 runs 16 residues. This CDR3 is CASSPTGGARNQPQHF. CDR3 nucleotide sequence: TGTGCCAGCAGCCCCACAGGGGGCGCGAGGAATCAGCCCCAGCATTTT.

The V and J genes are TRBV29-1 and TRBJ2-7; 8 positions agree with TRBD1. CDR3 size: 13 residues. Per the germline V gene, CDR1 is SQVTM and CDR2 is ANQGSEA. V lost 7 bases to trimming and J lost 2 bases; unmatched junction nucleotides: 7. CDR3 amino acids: CSAARDRPYEQYF. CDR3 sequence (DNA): TGCAGCGCCGCCCGGGACAGGCCCTACGAGCAGTACTTC.

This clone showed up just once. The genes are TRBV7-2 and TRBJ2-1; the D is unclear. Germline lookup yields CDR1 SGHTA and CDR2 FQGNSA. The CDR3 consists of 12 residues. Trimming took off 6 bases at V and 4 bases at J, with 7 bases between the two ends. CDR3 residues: CASSHSYNEQFF. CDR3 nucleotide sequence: TGTGCCAGCAGTCATAGTTACAATGAGCAGTTCTTC.

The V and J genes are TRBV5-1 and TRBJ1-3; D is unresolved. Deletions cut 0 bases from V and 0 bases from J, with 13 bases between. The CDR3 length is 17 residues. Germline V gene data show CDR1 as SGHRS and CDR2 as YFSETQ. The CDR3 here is CASSLGARPASGNTIYF. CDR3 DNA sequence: TGCGCCAGCAGCTTGGGAGCTCGGCCAGCCTCTGGAAACACCATATATTTT.

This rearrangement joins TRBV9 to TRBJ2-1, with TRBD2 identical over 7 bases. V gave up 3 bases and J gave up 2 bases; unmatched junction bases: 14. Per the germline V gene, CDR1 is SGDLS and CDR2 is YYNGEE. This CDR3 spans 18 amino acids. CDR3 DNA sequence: TGTGCCAGCAGCGGACAGCGAAACCGGGACTACACCTACAATGAGCAGTTCTTC. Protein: CASSGQRNRDYTYNEQFF.

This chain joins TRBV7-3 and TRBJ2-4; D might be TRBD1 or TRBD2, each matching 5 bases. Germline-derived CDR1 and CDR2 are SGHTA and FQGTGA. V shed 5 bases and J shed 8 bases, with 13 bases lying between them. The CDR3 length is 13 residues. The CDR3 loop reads CASSPPGADIQYF. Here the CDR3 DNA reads TGTGCCAGCAGCCCTCCCGGGGCGGACATTCAGTACTTC.